A single sample gave rise to the 17 T cell receptor beta chains below, sequenced in a study of cytomegalovirus exposure and HLA in healthy donors. The protocol was immunoSEQ multiplex PCR, while the TCRdb copy is restricted to in-frame clones and leaves out a portion. Among tens of thousands of clones listed, approximately 93% were seen once. Sequences were obtained from PBMCs. These receptor sequences come from a woman under 30 in good health and CMV-seronegative.

The genes are TRBV7-2 and TRBJ1-5; D gene uncertain. Trimming left V 5 bases short and J 4 bases short, with 9 bases between. The CDR3 has 13 amino acids. CDR1 and CDR2 (germline): SGHTA, FQGNSA. The CDR3, as DNA: TGTGCCAGCAGCCCCGCCGGTAATCAGCCCCAGCATTTT. This gives the protein CASSPAGNQPQHF.

The rearrangement uses TRBV9 and TRBJ2-5; TRBD1 matches at 10 bases. CDR1 is SGDLS, CDR2 YYNGEE, per germline. V lost 3 bases, J lost 1 base, and 9 bases stayed unmatched. The CDR3 has 17 residues. The CDR3 sequence: CASSEGQGSIFQETQYF. CDR3 DNA sequence: TGTGCCAGCAGCGAGGGACAGGGGTCCATATTCCAAGAGACCCAGTACTTC.

V usage is TRBV6-1 and J usage is TRBJ1-5; D not resolved. The germline CDR1 and CDR2 sequences are MNHNS and SASEGT. V was trimmed by 4 bases and J by 1 base, leaving 20 bases between them. CDR3 length equals 18 residues. CDR3 sequence: CASSAVRGAGGSNQPQHF. The CDR3 bases are TGTGCCAGCAGTGCCGTACGCGGTGCGGGAGGCAGCAATCAGCCCCAGCATTTT.

This chain connects TRBV6-6 to TRBJ2-7; 11 positions match TRBD1. Trimming at V came to 6 bases and at J to 5 bases, leaving 9 bases not matched to a gene. CDR3 size: 15 residues. Germline assignment: CDR1 MNHNY and CDR2 SVGAGI (reference sequence). In nucleotides, the CDR3 is TGTGCCAGCAGGACGGAGGACAGGGGGCGCGACGAGCAGTACTTC. Amino acid sequence: CASRTEDRGRDEQYF.

The chain has TRBV5-6 and TRBJ2-5; D gene uncertain. This CDR3 region has 16 residues. Trimming pared 1 base from V and 0 bases from J, leaving 13 bases between. CDR1 and CDR2 from the germline V gene are SGHDT and YYEEEE. CDR3 region: CASSLRSGSYQETQYF. In nucleotides, the CDR3 is TGTGCCAGCAGCTTGAGATCAGGCAGCTACCAAGAGACCCAGTACTTC.

The chain joins TRBV7-2 to TRBJ1-2, with 10 positions matching TRBD1. The germline V gene has CDR1 SGHTA and CDR2 FQGNSA. The ends lost 7 bases at V and 4 bases at J; junction bases unmatched: 6. The CDR3 contains 14 residues. The CDR3 bases are TGTGCCAGCAATACCGGGACAGGGGCCTATGGCTACACCTTC. Translation: CASNTGTGAYGYTF.

This chain uses TRBV18 with TRBJ1-4, with TRBD1 matching over 7 bases. With V trimmed by 5 bases and J by 6 bases, 3 bases remained unmatched. The CDR3 loop spans 13 amino acids. Germline CDR1 and CDR2: KGHSH and LQKENI. The CDR3, as DNA: TGTGCCAGCTCATCGGGACAGTATGAAAAACTGTTTTTT. The encoded protein is CASSSGQYEKLFF.

The rearrangement links TRBV30 to TRBJ2-3; 8 nucleotides line up with TRBD2. V lost 6 bases, J lost 2 bases, and 7 bases stayed unmatched. Germline CDR1 GTSNPN, CDR2 SVGIG (reference sequence). The CDR3 loop spans 14 amino acids. The CDR3 sequence: CACQRESITDTQYF. The CDR3 bases are TGTGCCTGTCAGCGGGAGAGTATCACAGATACGCAGTATTTT.

V gene TRBV5-1 combines with J gene TRBJ2-1; TRBD2 aligns across 9 bases. The CDR3 extends over 16 amino acids. V trimming: 0 bases; J trimming: 4 bases; junction bases outside the gene matches: 5. Germline CDR1 reads SGHRS; CDR2 reads YFSETQ. As DNA, the CDR3 is TGCGCCAGCAGCTTGGTAGCGGGGGCTGATTACAATGAGCAGTTCTTC. Protein product: CASSLVAGADYNEQFF.

This chain connects TRBV9 to TRBJ1-6; 8 nucleotides line up with TRBD1. The V segment lost 2 bases and the J segment 4 bases; nucleotides outside the gene matches: 8. Germline V gene data show CDR1 as SGDLS and CDR2 as YYNGEE. The CDR3 extends over 17 amino acids. The CDR3 nucleotides read TGTGCCAGCAGCGTCACCGGGACAGGAAAATATAATTCACCCCTCCACTTT. Protein product: CASSVTGTGKYNSPLHF.

The chain couples TRBV6-4 to TRBJ2-3, with D maybe TRBD1 (5 bases). This CDR3 has 12 residues. The ends were cut back, 3 bases at V and 4 bases at J, with 5 bases in the middle. The germline V gene has CDR1 MRHNA and CDR2 SNTAGT. This chain's CDR3 is CASSEGPDTQYF. CDR3 DNA sequence: TGTGCCAGCAGTGAGGGGCCAGATACGCAGTATTTT.

This clone was found a few times. The chain uses TRBV6-4 and TRBJ2-3; maybe TRBD2 (5 bases). The CDR3 length is 14 residues. Trimming pared 4 bases from V and 1 base from J, leaving 9 bases between. Germline V lookup: CDR1 MRHNA, CDR2 SNTAGT. CDR3 coding DNA: TGTGCCAGCAGTGGGATGGGAGGCACAGATACGCAGTATTTT. Translation gives CASSGMGGTDTQYF.

The rearrangement uses TRBV10-3 and TRBJ1-6, with a tentative D call TRBD1 (6 bases). Trimming stripped 10 bases from V and 0 bases from J, with 13 bases between. CDR3 length: 15 residues. The germline V gene encodes CDR1 ENHRY and CDR2 SYGVKD. As DNA, the CDR3 is TGTGCCACACGACAGGATAACTCCTATAATTCACCCCTCCACTTT. It is translated as CATRQDNSYNSPLHF.

In this sample, this clone turned up once. Here the CDR3 reads CASSVLAGVGETQYF. The DNA of the CDR3 is TGTGCCAGCAGCGTACTGGCGGGAGTTGGAGAGACCCAGTACTTC. The chain combines TRBV2 with TRBJ2-5, with 7 bases that match TRBD2. CDR3 length: 15 residues. After removal of 6 bases from V and 4 bases from J, the junction contained 11 bases not matched to a gene. Germline lookup yields CDR1 SNHLY and CDR2 FYNNEI.

The V gene is TRBV14, the J gene TRBJ2-1; D is ambiguous. CDR3 length: 13 residues. CDR1 is SGHDN, CDR2 FVKESK, per germline. Between the trimmed V and J ends, which lost 1 base and 4 bases, there was a span of 5 bases. CDR3 protein: CASSQAEYNEQFF. The CDR3 DNA sequence: TGTGCCAGCAGCCAAGCGGAGTACAATGAGCAGTTCTTC. The whole variable domain, filled in from reference TRBV14 and TRBJ2-1, reads EAGVTQFPSHSVIEKGQTVTLRCDPISGHDNLYWYRRVMGKEIKFLLHFVKESKQDESGMPNNRFLAERTGGTYSTLKVQPAELEDSGVYFCASSQAEYNEQFFGPGTRLTVL.

The V call is TRBV29-1, the J call TRBJ2-3; weak D call: TRBD2 (5 bases). The V end was cut by 0 bases, the J end by 1 base, with 14 bases between. Germline V gives CDR1 SQVTM, CDR2 ANQGSEA. The CDR3 has 16 residues. The CDR3 DNA reads as TGCAGCGTTGAAGATCTGTTGGACTCCCGCACAGATACGCAGTATTTT. It yields the protein CSVEDLLDSRTDTQYF.

This clone was counted a single time. V is TRBV29-1 and J is TRBJ1-5, with 7 bases identical to TRBD1. Looked up from germline, CDR1 is SQVTM and CDR2 is ANQGSEA. The trim removed 5 bases at V and 4 bases at J, leaving 5 bases unmatched. The CDR3 sequence is 13 residues long. The CDR3 coding sequence is TGCAGCGTTCACCAGGGGGAAAATCAGCCCCAGCATTTT. It encodes CSVHQGENQPQHF.